Detailed here is one T cell receptor beta chain. The antigen remains unidentified. Sequence at one end of the junction differs from germline and may be a read error. With a J-beta primer mix and a sample-barcoded 5' primer, a second PCR ran about 7 to 12 cycles. TCRdb reanalysed the 5' RACE reads using MiXCR and keeps one entry per CDR3 protein. Of about 1.4 million distinct CDR3 sequences detected, 55% to 75% appear once; the ten largest clones hold approximately 7%. There are 16 residues in the CDR3. Germline CDR1 MNHEY, CDR2 SMNVEV (reference sequence). The data derive from a study of blood T cells in healthy people across ages. Study conclusions and caveats: Among long-lived donors, naive CD4+ cells were more numerous and diversity higher than in aged donors. A strong correlation was seen between TCR beta diversity and naive T cell percentage. Older age went with lower TCR beta diversity per million T cells, in a roughly linear way.

The chain uses TRBV27 and TRBJ2-3; 10 nucleotides agree with TRBD2. The source is a man aged 18 to 35 in good health. Sequencing input: blood. CDR3 in DNA: TGTGCCGGCAGTCAACTAGCGGGAATTAGCACAGATACGCAGTATTTT. Translated: CAGSQLAGISTDTQYF.